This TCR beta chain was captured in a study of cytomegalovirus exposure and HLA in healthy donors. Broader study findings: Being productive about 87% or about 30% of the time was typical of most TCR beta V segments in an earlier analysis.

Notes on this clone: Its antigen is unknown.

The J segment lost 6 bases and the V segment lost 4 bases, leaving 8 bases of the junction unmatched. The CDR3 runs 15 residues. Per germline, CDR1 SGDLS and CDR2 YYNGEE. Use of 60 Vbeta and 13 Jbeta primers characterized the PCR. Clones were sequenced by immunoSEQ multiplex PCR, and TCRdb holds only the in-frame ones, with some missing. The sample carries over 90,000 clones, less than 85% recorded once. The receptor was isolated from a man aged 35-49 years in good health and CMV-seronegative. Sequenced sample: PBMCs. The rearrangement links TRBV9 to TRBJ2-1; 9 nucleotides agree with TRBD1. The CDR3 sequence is CASSRGQGISNEQFF. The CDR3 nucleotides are TGTGCCAGCAGCCGCGGACAGGGGATATCCAATGAGCAGTTCTTC.